A selection of T cell receptor beta chains follows, all from one sample in a study of T cells in localized non-small cell lung cancer. Repertoires were generated with immunoSEQ multiplex PCR, while TCRdb's copy carries only in-frame clones and drops some. The repertoire holds tens of thousands of clones, roughly 89% seen once, with 22% in the top ten. Sequencing was performed on peripheral blood, taken before any cancer treatment. These receptors were collected from a man aged 35 to 69 with stage I squamous cell lung carcinoma. CDR3s include the opening cysteine and the closing phenylalanine or tryptophan. D genes are given only for firm matches. Clone size is not always given. Where it is, it says once, few, many or a class for expanded clones.

len,abundance,v_gene,j_gene,d_gene,CDR3nt,CDR3aa
14,.,TRBV6-5,TRBJ1-1,TRBD1,TGTGCCAGCAGTTACCACACCGGGACAGGGGGAGCTTTCTTT,CASSYHTGTGGAFF
13,.,TRBV10-3,TRBJ1-5,TRBD1,TGTGCCGTATCAGGGGGCACTGATCAGCCCCAGCATTTT,CAVSGGTDQPQHF
15,.,TRBV14,TRBJ1-3,.,TGTGCCAGCAGCCAAGTCAGGTCGAGGGGAAACACCATATATTTT,CASSQVRSRGNTIYF
13,.,TRBV29-1,TRBJ2-1,.,TGCAGCGTTGAGCGCCTAGCGTCCAGTGAGCAGTTCTTC,CSVERLASSEQFF
13,few,TRBV28,TRBJ1-2,TRBD1,TGTGCCAGCAGTCCAGGACAGGAGTATGGCTACACCTTC,CASSPGQEYGYTF
15,.,TRBV9,TRBJ2-2,.,TGTGCCAGCAGCGCACGGGTTCTGGACACCGGGGAGCTGTTTTTT,CASSARVLDTGELFF
12,.,TRBV5-1,TRBJ1-4,.,TGCGCCAGCAGGGACCGGAATGAAAAACTGTTTTTT,CASRDRNEKLFF
11,.,TRBV20-1,TRBJ1-1,.,TGCAGTGCTAGACAGATCCCTGAAGCTTTCTTT,CSARQIPEAFF
14,.,TRBV19,TRBJ2-3,.,TGTGCCAGCAAATGGACTTCTAGCACAGATACGCAGTATTTT,CASKWTSSTDTQYF
17,once,TRBV30,TRBJ2-7,.,TGTGCCTGGAGTGTACATGTGACGGATTACACTGCGGGGGAGCAGTACTTC,CAWSVHVTDYTAGEQYF
13,.,TRBV30,TRBJ2-7,TRBD1,TGTGCCTGGAGGTCCAGGGGGCCCTACGAGCAGTACTTC,CAWRSRGPYEQYF
13,.,TRBV15,TRBJ2-3,.,TGTGCCACCAGCAGAGATCAGGGAGATACGCAGTATTTT,CATSRDQGDTQYF
18,.,TRBV5-6,TRBJ1-5,TRBD1,TGTGCCAGCAGCTTATGGACAGGTTCTTCCCTTAGCAATCAGCCCCAGCATTTT,CASSLWTGSSLSNQPQHF
13,.,TRBV2,TRBJ2-3,.,TGTGCCAGCAGTGGATCAGGGTCAGATACGCAGTATTTT,CASSGSGSDTQYF
15,.,TRBV10-2,TRBJ2-2,.,TGCGCCAGCAGGGGGCTAGTCCCCTCCTACGGGGAGCTGTTTTTT,CASRGLVPSYGELFF
13,.,TRBV28,TRBJ1-2,.,TGTGCCAGCAGAGCCGGGACGACCTATGGCTACACCTTC,CASRAGTTYGYTF
14,.,TRBV28,TRBJ2-5,TRBD1,TGTGCCAGCAGTCCAGCAGGGGGCTGGGAGACCCAGTACTTC,CASSPAGGWETQYF
15,once,TRBV7-9,TRBJ1-6,.,TGTGCCAGCAGCTTATTAAACAAGCTAGATTCACCCCTCCACTTT,CASSLLNKLDSPLHF
13,.,TRBV5-1,TRBJ1-1,.,TGCGCCAGCCGGTCACAGGAGAACACTGAAGCTTTCTTT,CASRSQENTEAFF
13,.,TRBV5-1,TRBJ1-1,.,TGCGCCAGCAGCTTGGAGGCGAACACTGAAGCTTTCTTT,CASSLEANTEAFF
14,.,TRBV19,TRBJ1-5,TRBD1,TGTGCCAGTAGTGACCAGGGGGCTACCCCGCCCCAGCATTTT,CASSDQGATPPQHF
15,.,TRBV5-4,TRBJ2-5,TRBD2,TGTGCCAGCAGCTATGTAGCGGGATTTACAGAGACCCAGTACTTC,CASSYVAGFTETQYF
15,.,TRBV11-3,TRBJ2-7,TRBD2,TGTGCCAGCCAGGAAAATCGGGAGGGTCCCTACGAGCAGTACTTC,CASQENREGPYEQYF
12,.,TRBV6-6,TRBJ1-5,.,TGTGCCAGCACCAATCTAGGTCAGCCCCAGCATTTT,CASTNLGQPQHF
15,.,TRBV16,TRBJ1-5,TRBD1,TGTGCCAGCAGCCAATCGAGGGACAGGGTTCAGCCCCAGCATTTT,CASSQSRDRVQPQHF
14,once,TRBV7-8,TRBJ2-3,.,TGTGCCAGCAGCCGAAGAGGGCGGGCAGATACGCAGTATTTT,CASSRRGRADTQYF
16,once,TRBV29-1,TRBJ2-1,.,TGCAGCGTTGAATGTTGGGGACGAAAGGTTCCTAATGAGCAGTTCTTC,CSVECWGRKVPNEQFF
17,.,TRBV19,TRBJ2-7,TRBD1,TGTGCCAGTAGCGCCCCCGCCGGGACAGGGAGATCCTACGAGCAGTACTTC,CASSAPAGTGRSYEQYF
16,.,TRBV11-2,TRBJ1-3,TRBD1,TGTGCCAGCAGCCTCCAGGGGGGGGGCACTGGAAACACCATATATTTT,CASSLQGGGTGNTIYF
15,.,TRBV4-3,TRBJ2-3,TRBD2,TGCGCCAGCAGCCAGACTAGCGGGATTTCAGATACGCAGTATTTT,CASSQTSGISDTQYF
14,.,TRBV6-1,TRBJ2-1,.,TGTGCCAGCAGTGAACCATCCAATTACAATGAGCAGTTCTTC,CASSEPSNYNEQFF
15,.,TRBV10-2,TRBJ2-7,.,TGCGCCAGCAGCCCCGCCGGTCCCAGGGAAGGCGAGCAGTACTTC,CASSPAGPREGEQYF
14,.,TRBV7-2,TRBJ2-2,.,TGTGCCAGCCTTAAAGTGGCCAACACCGGGGAGCTGTTTTTT,CASLKVANTGELFF
13,.,TRBV7-3,TRBJ2-7,.,TGTGCCAGCAGCCACGGAGGGCCCTACGAGCAGTACTTC,CASSHGGPYEQYF
15,.,TRBV4-3,TRBJ2-5,.,TGCGCCAGCAGCCCGCGGAGGGAGAACCAAGAGACCCAGTACTTC,CASSPRRENQETQYF
16,few,TRBV27,TRBJ2-3,TRBD2,TGTGCCAGCAGTGAACTAGCGCGGGGTAGCACAGATACGCAGTATTTT,CASSELARGSTDTQYF
15,.,TRBV6-5,TRBJ1-2,TRBD1,TGTGCCAGCAGTCCTGTAGCGGACAGGGCGGATGGCTACACCTTC,CASSPVADRADGYTF
17,once,TRBV15,TRBJ2-4,.,TGTGCCACCAGCGGCATCAGGGGGGCGGGCGCCAAAAACATTCAGTACTTC,CATSGIRGAGAKNIQYF
14,.,TRBV6-6,TRBJ2-7,.,TGTGCCAGCAGGCTGACTAGTAACTCCTACGAGCAGTACTTC,CASRLTSNSYEQYF
16,.,TRBV7-8,TRBJ2-7,TRBD1,TGTGCCAGCAGCTTAAAAGCCGGGACAGGGTCCTACGAGCAGTACTTC,CASSLKAGTGSYEQYF
17,few,TRBV21-1,TRBJ2-7,.,TGTGCCAGCAGCAAAGAGGGGACAGCCAAAAGAAGGCCCGAGCAGTACTTC,CASSKEGTAKRRPEQYF
13,.,TRBV28,TRBJ1-5,TRBD1,TGTGCCAGCGCGGACAGGGGCGACCAGCCCCAGCATTTT,CASADRGDQPQHF
14,.,TRBV27,TRBJ2-1,TRBD2,TGTGCCAGCAGTTTATTCGGGGGGAACAATGAGCAGTTCTTC,CASSLFGGNNEQFF
13,.,TRBV6-1,TRBJ2-1,TRBD2,TGTGCCAGCAGAGTTACAACCGCGGGAGGGCAGTTCTTC,CASRVTTAGGQFF
13,.,TRBV2,TRBJ1-5,.,TGTGCCGGAAACAGGGAAGGAGGCCAGCCCCAGCATTTT,CAGNREGGQPQHF
14,few,TRBV7-2,TRBJ1-5,.,TGTGCCAGCAGCTTAGGGCAGGTCAATCAGCCCCAGCATTTT,CASSLGQVNQPQHF
14,.,TRBV5-1,TRBJ2-3,.,TGCGCCAGCCGAAAGCCTGCTAGCACAGATACGCAGTATTTT,CASRKPASTDTQYF
15,.,TRBV14,TRBJ2-2,TRBD2,TGTGCCAGCAGCCTGTTGACTAGCGAATACGGGGAGCTGTTTTTT,CASSLLTSEYGELFF
14,.,TRBV4-3,TRBJ2-3,.,TGCGCCAGCAGCCAAGACCAGAACACAGATACGCAGTATTTT,CASSQDQNTDTQYF
11,.,TRBV20-1,TRBJ1-2,.,TGCAGTGCTCACACGGGCTATGGCTACACCTTC,CSAHTGYGYTF
15,.,TRBV5-6,TRBJ2-5,TRBD2,TGTGCCAGCAGCTTGGTAGCGGGGGGCCGGGAGACCCAGTACTTC,CASSLVAGGRETQYF